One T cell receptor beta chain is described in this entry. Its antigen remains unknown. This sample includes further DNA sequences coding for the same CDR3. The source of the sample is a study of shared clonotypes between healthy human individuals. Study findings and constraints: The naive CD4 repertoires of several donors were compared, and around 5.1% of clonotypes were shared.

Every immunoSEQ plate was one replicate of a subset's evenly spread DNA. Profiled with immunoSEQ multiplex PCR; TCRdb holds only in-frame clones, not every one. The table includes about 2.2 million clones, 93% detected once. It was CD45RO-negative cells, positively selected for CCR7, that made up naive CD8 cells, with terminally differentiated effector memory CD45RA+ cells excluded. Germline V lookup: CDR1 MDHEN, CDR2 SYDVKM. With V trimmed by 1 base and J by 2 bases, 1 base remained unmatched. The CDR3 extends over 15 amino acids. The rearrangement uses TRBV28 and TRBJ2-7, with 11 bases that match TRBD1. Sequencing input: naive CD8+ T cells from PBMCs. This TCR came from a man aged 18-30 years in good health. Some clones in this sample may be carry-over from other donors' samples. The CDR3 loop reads CASSLLGQGAYEQYF. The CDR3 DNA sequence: TGTGCCAGCAGTTTATTGGGACAGGGGGCCTACGAGCAGTACTTC. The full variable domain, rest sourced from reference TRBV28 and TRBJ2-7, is DVKVTQSSRYLVKRTGEKVFLECVQDMDHENMFWYRQDPGLGLRLIYFSYDVKMKEKGDIPEGYSVSREKKERFSLILESASTNQTSMYLCASSLLGQGAYEQYFGPGTRLTVT.